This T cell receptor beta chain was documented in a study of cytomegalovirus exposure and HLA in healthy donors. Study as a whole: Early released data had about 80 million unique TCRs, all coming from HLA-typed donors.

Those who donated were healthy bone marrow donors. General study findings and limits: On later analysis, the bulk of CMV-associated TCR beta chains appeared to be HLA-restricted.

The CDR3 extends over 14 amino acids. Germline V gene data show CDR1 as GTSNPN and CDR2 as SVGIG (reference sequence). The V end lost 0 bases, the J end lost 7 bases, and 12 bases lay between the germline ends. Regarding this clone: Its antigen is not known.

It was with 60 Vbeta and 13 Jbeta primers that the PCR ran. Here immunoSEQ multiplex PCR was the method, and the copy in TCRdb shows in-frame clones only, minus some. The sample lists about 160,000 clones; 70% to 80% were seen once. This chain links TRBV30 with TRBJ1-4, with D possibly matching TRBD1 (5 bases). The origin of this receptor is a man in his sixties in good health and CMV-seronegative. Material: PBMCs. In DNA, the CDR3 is TGTGCCTGGAGTGTCAGGAGGGGTGGTGAAAAACTGTTTTTT. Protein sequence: CAWSVRRGGEKLFF.